A single sample gave rise to the 9 T cell receptor beta chains below, sequenced in a study of T cell responses to AZD1222 COVID-19 vaccine. Sequencing used immunoSEQ multiplex PCR; TCRdb keeps in-frame clones, though not all of them. The profile covers more than 120,000 clones, with 85% to 95% appearing a single time and approximately 5.3% taken by the ten largest. This specimen was peripheral blood, taken on day 0 of AZD1222 vaccination. Receptors originate from an adult in good health.

In regard to this clone: One end of the junction fails to match germline, which may point to a read error. The V gene is TRBV12-3 or TRBV12-4, the J gene TRBJ2-3; D assignment may be TRBD1 or TRBD2 (6 bases each). The CDR3 is 12 residues long. Written as DNA, the CDR3 is TGTGCCAGCAGTTTCGCCAACGGGGGCGGGGATTTT. Translation: CASSFANGGGDF.

The chain links TRBV4-1 to TRBJ1-3, with 7 bases fitting TRBD1. Germline V gene lookup returns CDR1 MGHRA and CDR2 YSYEKL. The V gene end was trimmed by 6 bases and the J gene end by 3 bases; junction bases not matched to a gene: 8. The CDR3 is made up of 15 amino acids. CDR3 amino acids: CASSLDRDLGNTIYF. CDR3 nucleotides: TGCGCCAGCAGTCTCGACAGGGACCTTGGAAACACCATATATTTT.

V and J are TRBV19 and TRBJ2-4, with 9 bases lining up with TRBD1. Trimming removed 6 bases from V and 5 bases from J; junction bases left unmatched: 5. The germline V gene has CDR1 LNHDA and CDR2 SQIVND (reference sequence). This CDR3 is built from 14 residues. The CDR3, as DNA: TGTGCCAGTAGGAAGGACAGGGGCCAAAACATTCAGTACTTC. Its translation is CASRKDRGQNIQYF.

The rearrangement uses TRBV7-2 and TRBJ2-1; 8 bases are shared with TRBD2. The CDR3 sequence is 19 residues long. The ends lost 1 base at V and 1 base at J; junction bases unmatched: 12. The germline CDR1 and CDR2 sequences are SGHTA and FQGNSA. DNA of the CDR3: TGTGCCAGCAGCTTAGTTCCTCTCGGCGGGGGGCTATCCTACAATGAGCAGTTCTTC. It codes for CASSLVPLGGGLSYNEQFF.

V usage is TRBV19 and J usage is TRBJ2-5, with no clear D. Trimming removed 4 bases from V and 5 bases from J, with 11 bases in between. This CDR3 is 13 amino acids long. Germline V gene sequence: CDR1 LNHDA, CDR2 SQIVND (reference sequence). This CDR3 is CASSKADWETQYF. DNA for the CDR3: TGTGCCAGTAGTAAAGCAGATTGGGAGACCCAGTACTTC.

The CDR3 region is CASSPTLAGRYNEQFF. The CDR3 DNA follows: TGTGCCAGCTCACCGACGCTAGCGGGGCGCTACAATGAGCAGTTCTTC. V usage is TRBV18 and J usage is TRBJ2-1, with 9 bases aligning to TRBD2. CDR3 length equals 16 residues. The ends lost 3 bases at V and 3 bases at J; junction bases unmatched: 6. Germline-derived CDR1 and CDR2 are KGHSH and LQKENI.

The chain employs TRBV12-5 and TRBJ2-1; unclear D gene. Deletions cut 0 bases from V and 15 bases from J, with 12 bases between. The CDR3 contains 12 residues. The V gene's germline CDR1 is LGHNT and CDR2 FRNRAP. The CDR3 nucleotides read TGTGCTAGTGGTTTGGTAACCCCCCCATGGTTCTTC. Protein: CASGLVTPPWFF.

In nucleotides, the CDR3 is TGTGCCAGCAGCCCCCGGGACAGAGCCTCCTACGAGCAGTACTTC. As protein: CASSPRDRASYEQYF. The rearrangement uses TRBV9 and TRBJ2-7, with 7 bases identical to TRBD1. V shed 4 bases and J 0 bases; nucleotides not matched to a gene: 7. The length of the CDR3 is 15 residues. Germline V gene lookup returns CDR1 SGDLS and CDR2 YYNGEE. Based on the CDR3 plus reference TRBV9 and TRBJ2-7, the full variable domain is DSGVTQTPKHLITATGQRVTLRCSPRSGDLSVYWYQQSLDQGLQFLIQYYNGEERAKGNILERFSAQQFPDLHSELNLSSLELGDSALYFCASSPRDRASYEQYFGPGTRLTVT.

The chain uses TRBV6-2 or TRBV6-3 and TRBJ1-1, with D possibly matching TRBD1 (6 bases). The germline gives CDR1 MNHEY, CDR2 SVGEGT. The CDR3 consists of 14 residues. With 4 bases removed from V and 6 bases from J, the gap between germline ends came to 15 bases. CDR3 protein: CASSLFREGAEAFF. CDR3 sequence (DNA): TGTGCCAGCAGTTTGTTCAGGGAGGGGGCTGAAGCTTTCTTT.